This TCR beta chain was obtained from a study of blood T cell repertoires in COVID-19. Study-level information: Sources were T cells, B-cell-depleted T cells, or PBMCs; the material itself was cDNA or gDNA.

During the 2 weeks before they entered the study, exposed participants had met someone with a PCR-confirmed or clinician-diagnosed COVID-19 case. Here immunoSEQ multiplex PCR was the method, and the copy in TCRdb shows in-frame clones only, minus some. The repertoire holds 270,000 or so clones, 70% to 90% seen once, with under 7% in the top ten. The CDR3 runs 14 residues. Germline CDR1 reads MNHEY; CDR2 reads SVGAGI. The V end lost 2 bases, the J end lost 1 base, and 8 bases lay between the germline ends. The V gene is TRBV6-5, the J gene TRBJ1-1; D remains ambiguous. Sequencing used PBMCs or T cells enriched from blood (not recorded which). The TCR sequence derives from a woman aged 50 to 60 who had been exposed to COVID-19. The DNA for the CDR3 is TGTGCCAGCAGTTACCGGCAGGAGAACACTGAAGCTTTCTTT. It specifies CASSYRQENTEAFF.